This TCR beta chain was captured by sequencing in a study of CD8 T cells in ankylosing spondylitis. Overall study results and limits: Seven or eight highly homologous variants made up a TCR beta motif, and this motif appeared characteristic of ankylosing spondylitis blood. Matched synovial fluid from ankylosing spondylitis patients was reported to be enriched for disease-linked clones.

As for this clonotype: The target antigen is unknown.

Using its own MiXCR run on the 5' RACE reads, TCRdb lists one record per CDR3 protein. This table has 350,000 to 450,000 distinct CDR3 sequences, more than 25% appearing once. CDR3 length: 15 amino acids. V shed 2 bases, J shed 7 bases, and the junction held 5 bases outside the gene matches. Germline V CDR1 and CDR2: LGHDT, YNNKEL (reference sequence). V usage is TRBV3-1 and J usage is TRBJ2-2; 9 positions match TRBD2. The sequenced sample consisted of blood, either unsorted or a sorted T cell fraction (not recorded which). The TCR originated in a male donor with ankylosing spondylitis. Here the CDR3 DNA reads TGTGCCAGCAGCCAACTAGCGGGAAGAGTCGGGGAGCTGTTTTTT. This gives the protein CASSQLAGRVGELFF.